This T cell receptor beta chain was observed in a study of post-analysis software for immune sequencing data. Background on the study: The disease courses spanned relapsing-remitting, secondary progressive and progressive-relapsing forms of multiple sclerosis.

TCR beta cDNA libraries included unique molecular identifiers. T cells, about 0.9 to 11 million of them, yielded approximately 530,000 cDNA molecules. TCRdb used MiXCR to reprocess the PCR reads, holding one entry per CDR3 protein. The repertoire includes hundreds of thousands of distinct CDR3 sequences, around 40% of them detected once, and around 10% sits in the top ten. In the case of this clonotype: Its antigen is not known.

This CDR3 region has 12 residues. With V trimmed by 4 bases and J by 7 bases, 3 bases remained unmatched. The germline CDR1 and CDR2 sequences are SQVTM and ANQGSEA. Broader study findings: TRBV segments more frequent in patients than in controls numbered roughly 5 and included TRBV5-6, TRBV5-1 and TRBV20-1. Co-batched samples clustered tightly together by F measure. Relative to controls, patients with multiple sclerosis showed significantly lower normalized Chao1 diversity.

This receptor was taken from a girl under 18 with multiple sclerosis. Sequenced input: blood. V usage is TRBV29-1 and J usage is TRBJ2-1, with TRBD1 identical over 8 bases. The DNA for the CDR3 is TGCAGCGTTGCGGGGGACAGGAATGAGCAGTTCTTC. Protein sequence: CSVAGDRNEQFF.